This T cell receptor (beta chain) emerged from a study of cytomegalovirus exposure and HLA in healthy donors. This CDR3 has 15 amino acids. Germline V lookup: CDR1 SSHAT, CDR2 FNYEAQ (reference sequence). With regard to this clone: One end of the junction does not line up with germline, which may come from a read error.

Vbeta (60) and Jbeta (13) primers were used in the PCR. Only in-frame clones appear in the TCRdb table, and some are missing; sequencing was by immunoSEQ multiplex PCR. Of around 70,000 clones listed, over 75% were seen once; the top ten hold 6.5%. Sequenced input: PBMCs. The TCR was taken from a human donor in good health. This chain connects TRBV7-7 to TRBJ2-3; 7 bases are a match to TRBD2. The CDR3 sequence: CASSLGLAGTDTQYF. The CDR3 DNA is TGTGCTAGCAGCTTAGGGCTAGCGGGCACAGATACGCAGTATTTT.